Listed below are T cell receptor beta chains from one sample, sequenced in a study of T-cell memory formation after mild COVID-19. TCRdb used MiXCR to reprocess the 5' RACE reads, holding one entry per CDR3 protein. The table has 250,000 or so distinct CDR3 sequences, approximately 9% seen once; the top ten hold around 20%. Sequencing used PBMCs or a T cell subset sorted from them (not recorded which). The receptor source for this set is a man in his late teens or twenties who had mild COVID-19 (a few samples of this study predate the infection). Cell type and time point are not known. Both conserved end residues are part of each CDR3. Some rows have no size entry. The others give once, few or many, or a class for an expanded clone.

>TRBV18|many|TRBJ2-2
CASSPWAAANTGELFF
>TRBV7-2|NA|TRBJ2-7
CASSPSAQGGYEQYF
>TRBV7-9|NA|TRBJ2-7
CASSLVGALDHEQYF
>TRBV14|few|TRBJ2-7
CASSQDYIEQYF
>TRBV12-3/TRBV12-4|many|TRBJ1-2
CASSTGGAYSYGYTF
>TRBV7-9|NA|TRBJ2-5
CASRYPGPQETQYF
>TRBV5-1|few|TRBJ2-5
CASTRGGPRLQETQYF
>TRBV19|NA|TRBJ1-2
CASSIDGGPSYGYTF
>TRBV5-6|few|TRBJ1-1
CASSFELGGDRGFGTEAFF
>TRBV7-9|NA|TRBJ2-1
CASSLARPTSKFF
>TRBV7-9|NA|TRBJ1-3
CASSSRGGLGNTIYF
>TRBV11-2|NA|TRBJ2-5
CASSQKTGGSQETQYF
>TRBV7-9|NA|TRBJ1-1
CASSLGQAAEAFF
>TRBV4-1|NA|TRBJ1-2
CASSQGDSPRRRYGYTF
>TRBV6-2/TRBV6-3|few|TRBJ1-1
CASSYGGDREAFF
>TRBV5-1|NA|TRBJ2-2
CASRKEVSGELFF
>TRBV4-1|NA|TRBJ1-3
CASGTGLGAIYF
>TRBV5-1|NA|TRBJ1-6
CASNLEGRNSPLHF
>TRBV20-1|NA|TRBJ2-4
CSALGAGDIQYF
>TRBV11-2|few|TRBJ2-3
CASSARLEWVTDTQYF
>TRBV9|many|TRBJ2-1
CASSVVGVTYNEQFF
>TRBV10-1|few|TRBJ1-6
CASSEGQLNSPLHF
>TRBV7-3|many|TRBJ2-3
CASSLYGGRTDTQYF
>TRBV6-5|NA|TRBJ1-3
CASRTGSGNTIYF
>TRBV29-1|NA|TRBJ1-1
CSVEDTRGRGWNTEAFF
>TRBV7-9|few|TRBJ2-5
CASSPSLGETQYF
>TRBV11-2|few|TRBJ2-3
CASSPPPLDTQYF
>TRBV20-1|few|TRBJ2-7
CSATYTSYEQYF
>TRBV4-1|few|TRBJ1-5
CASSQEGDRAYQPQHF
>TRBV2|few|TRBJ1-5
CASSEFNGGNQPQHF
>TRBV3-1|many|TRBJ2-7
CASSQSSDEQYF
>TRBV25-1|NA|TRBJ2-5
CASSGWTSRETQYF
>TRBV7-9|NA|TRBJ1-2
CASSLGQKGGYTF
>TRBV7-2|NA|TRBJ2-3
CASGAGTTDTQYF